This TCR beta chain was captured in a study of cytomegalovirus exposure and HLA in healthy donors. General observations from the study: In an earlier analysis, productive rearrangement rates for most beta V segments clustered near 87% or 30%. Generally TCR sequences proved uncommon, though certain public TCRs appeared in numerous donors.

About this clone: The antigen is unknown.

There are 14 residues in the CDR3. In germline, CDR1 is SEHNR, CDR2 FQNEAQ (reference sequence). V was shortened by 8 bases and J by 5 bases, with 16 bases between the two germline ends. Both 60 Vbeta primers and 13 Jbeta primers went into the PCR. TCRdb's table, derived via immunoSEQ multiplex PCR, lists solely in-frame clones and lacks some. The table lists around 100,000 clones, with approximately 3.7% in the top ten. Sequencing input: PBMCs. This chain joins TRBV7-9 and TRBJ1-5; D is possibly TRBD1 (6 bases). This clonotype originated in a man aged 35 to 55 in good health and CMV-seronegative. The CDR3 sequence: CASGLGGLYQPQHF. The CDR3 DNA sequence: TGTGCCAGCGGCCTCGGGGGGCTCTATCAGCCCCAGCATTTT. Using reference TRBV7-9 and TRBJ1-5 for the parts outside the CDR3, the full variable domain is DTGVSQNPRHKITKRGQNVTFRCDPISEHNRLYWYRQTLGQGPEFLTYFQNEAQLEKSRLLSDRFSAERPKGSFSTLEIQRTEQGDSAMYLCASGLGGLYQPQHFGDGTRLSIL.